The rows below give T cell receptor beta chains drawn from one sample of a study of T cell repertoires in cytomegalovirus infection. Their specific antigens are unknown. TCRdb re-analysed the reads in MiXCR, keeping a single row per CDR3 protein. The repertoire holds some 310,000 distinct CDR3 sequences, with 20% to 25% as singletons. Sequenced material: cultured PBMCs, taken from culture after CMV antigen stimulation. The source is a human donor in good health (CMV status not recorded). Some clones in this sample may be carry-over from other donors' samples. The CDR3 runs from the conserved cysteine through the conserved F or W. D genes are given only for firm matches. Clone size is shown for a subset of rows, as once, few, many or a class of expanded clone.

D	size	V	J	DNA	CDR3
TRBD2	.	TRBV25-1	TRBJ2-1	TGTGCCAGCAGTGAAGTAAGACTAGCGGGGCCCTACAATGAGCAGTTCTTC	CASSEVRLAGPYNEQFF
TRBD1	once	TRBV27	TRBJ2-3	TGTGCCAGCAGCCGCTTTAGCAGGGGGCGATCCACAGATACGCAGTATTTT	CASSRFSRGRSTDTQYF
.	many	TRBV7-4	TRBJ1-2	TGTGCCAGCAGCTCCAGTGGATATGGCTACACCTTC	CASSSSGYGYTF
TRBD1	.	TRBV9	TRBJ2-3	TGTGCCAGCAGCGGACAGGGGGGGGCCACAGATACGCAGTATTTT	CASSGQGGATDTQYF
.	.	TRBV19	TRBJ2-7	TGTGCCAGTAAGGTTCGGTCGGGGAGCGGCGAGCAGTACTTC	CASKVRSGSGEQYF
.	few	TRBV5-6	TRBJ1-1	TGTGCCAGCAGCTTGCCTGACGACACTGAAGCTTTCTTT	CASSLPDDTEAFF
TRBD1	.	TRBV27	TRBJ2-5	TGTGCCAGCAGCAGACAGGGGTTAAGAGAGACCCAGTACTTC	CASSRQGLRETQYF
.	.	TRBV6-5	TRBJ2-5	TGTGCCAGCAGTTATGGGCCTGGGACATCAGGTAGAGAGACCCAGTACTTC	CASSYGPGTSGRETQYF
TRBD2	few	TRBV27	TRBJ2-1	TGTGCCAGCAGCCCTTCGACTAGCGGATACAATGAGCAGTTCTTC	CASSPSTSGYNEQFF
.	few	TRBV7-2	TRBJ1-2	TGTGCCAGCAGCTTATATCAGGGGAGAGCTAACTATGGCTACACCTTC	CASSLYQGRANYGYTF
.	.	TRBV7-6	TRBJ1-1	TGTGCCAGCAGCGTTATCGCCTCGGAACGGTCCACTGAAGCTTTCTTT	CASSVIASERSTEAFF
TRBD2	.	TRBV7-3	TRBJ2-1	TGTGCCAGCAGCCAAGGTGTCGCGGGAGCCTACAATGAGCAGTTCTTC	CASSQGVAGAYNEQFF
TRBD1	many	TRBV6-1	TRBJ1-1	TGTGCCAGCAGACCCGGGACAGTATCGAGGACTTTCTTT	CASRPGTVSRTFF
.	.	TRBV7-3	TRBJ2-1	TGTGCCAGCAGCTTAGGGTCCCGTCAGGTTGAGCAGTTCTTC	CASSLGSRQVEQFF
TRBD2	few	TRBV11-2	TRBJ2-1	TGTGCCAGCAGCCCTCATACTTACAGGTTTACGGGGCCTAGCGGGAGGGGTGAGCAGTTCTTC	CASSPHTYRFTGPSGRGEQFF
.	.	TRBV20-1	TRBJ2-7	TGCAGTGCTAGCCCGACTAGTTCGACCGAGCAGTACTTC	CSASPTSSTEQYF
TRBD2	.	TRBV30	TRBJ2-1	TGTGCCTGGAGTAACGGGAGGGCCTATTTGGGCGATGAGCAGTTCTTC	CAWSNGRAYLGDEQFF
.	.	TRBV6-2/TRBV6-3	TRBJ2-5	TGTGCCAGCAGTTACTCGAGGGGAGACCAAGAGACCCAGTACTTC	CASSYSRGDQETQYF
.	.	TRBV23-1	TRBJ2-5	TGCGCCAGCAGTCAACCCGGTCGGGACAAGGGAGCCCAAGAGACCCAGTACTTC	CASSQPGRDKGAQETQYF
TRBD2	.	TRBV2	TRBJ2-3	TGTGCCAGCAGCCCCGATTCCGGGGGGGCTACAGATACGCAGTATTTT	CASSPDSGGATDTQYF
.	.	TRBV11-2	TRBJ2-1	TGTGCCAGCAGCTTAAGACAAGGGACCACCTACAATGAGCAGTTCTTC	CASSLRQGTTYNEQFF
.	.	TRBV11-2	TRBJ1-1	TGTGCCAGCAGCTTGCAACAGATCACTGAAGCTTTCTTT	CASSLQQITEAFF
.	few	TRBV19	TRBJ1-5	TGTGCCAGTAGTACTGGCGCAGGAACGGTGAAGCCCCAGCATTTT	CASSTGAGTVKPQHF
.	.	TRBV20-1	TRBJ2-5	TGCAGTGCTAGAGGCCAGGGGCCGCGGGAAGAGACCCAGTACTTC	CSARGQGPREETQYF
TRBD2	.	TRBV6-2/TRBV6-3	TRBJ2-7	TGTGCCAGCACAGGAGCGGGAGCATACGAGCAGTACTTC	CASTGAGAYEQYF
.	many	TRBV7-9	TRBJ2-5	TGTGCCAGCAGCTTTATAAGGGGGACGGAGACCCAGTACTTC	CASSFIRGTETQYF
TRBD2	many	TRBV11-2	TRBJ2-1	TGTGCCAGCAGCTTCACACAGACTAGCGCGGGCAATGAGCAGTTCTTC	CASSFTQTSAGNEQFF
.	few	TRBV5-1	TRBJ2-3	TGCGCCAGCGCGGCTAGCTTCACAGATACGCAGTATTTT	CASAASFTDTQYF
TRBD2	few	TRBV4-2	TRBJ2-3	TGTGCCAGCAGCCAAGATTGGACTAGCGGGAGGCCTGGAGATACGCAGTATTTT	CASSQDWTSGRPGDTQYF
.	few	TRBV6-1	TRBJ2-4	TGTGCCAGCAGCGAATACCCACTAGCCAAAAACATTCAGTACTTC	CASSEYPLAKNIQYF
.	.	TRBV19	TRBJ1-2	TGTGCCAGTAACCCCGGCAGGAACTATGGCTACACCTTC	CASNPGRNYGYTF
TRBD1	many	TRBV7-8	TRBJ2-3	TGTGCCAGCAGCTGGACAGGGGGCGCAGATACGCAGTATTTT	CASSWTGGADTQYF
.	.	TRBV20-1	TRBJ2-7	TGCAGTGCTAGAAAGCGGGCCGCCTCCTACGAGCAGTACTTC	CSARKRAASYEQYF
TRBD1	.	TRBV7-2	TRBJ1-5	TGTGCCAGCAGCAAGGGACAGCATAGCAATCAGCCCCAGCATTTT	CASSKGQHSNQPQHF
TRBD2	.	TRBV5-8	TRBJ2-4	TGTGCAACCACGGCGGGAGTGAGAAACATTCAGTACTTC	CATTAGVRNIQYF
TRBD2	few	TRBV7-3	TRBJ2-7	TGTGCCAGCAGCTTATCGGGGGGGCCCGTTTTTGGGAACGAGCAGTACTTC	CASSLSGGPVFGNEQYF
.	few	TRBV7-8	TRBJ2-7	TGTGCCAGCAGCGGATTCGGGAACTCCTACGAGCAGTACTTC	CASSGFGNSYEQYF
TRBD2	few	TRBV29-1	TRBJ2-3	TGCAGCGTTCGGACCGGGACTAGGACCAGGGCCACAGATACGCAGTATTTT	CSVRTGTRTRATDTQYF
.	few	TRBV11-3	TRBJ2-1	TGTGCCAGCAGCTTCCCGGGACACCAATACAATGAGCAGTTCTTC	CASSFPGHQYNEQFF
.	.	TRBV6-5	TRBJ1-5	TGTGCCAGCAGTTCAACCGGGGGGGAGAGCAATCAGCCCCAGCATTTT	CASSSTGGESNQPQHF
.	.	TRBV16	TRBJ2-1	TGTGCCAGCAGCCCTGAACTAGGGACCTACAATGAGCAGTTCTTC	CASSPELGTYNEQFF
TRBD2	.	TRBV5-1	TRBJ2-1	TGCGCCAGCAGCTTGGGTTCTAGCGGGGATGAGCAGTTCTTC	CASSLGSSGDEQFF
TRBD2	.	TRBV10-1	TRBJ2-3	TGCGCCAGCAGTGAGACTAGCGGACGGGATACGCAGTATTTT	CASSETSGRDTQYF
.	few	TRBV11-2	TRBJ2-1	TGTGCCAGCAGCGTGGTGGGGAGCTCCTACAATGAGCAGTTCTTC	CASSVVGSSYNEQFF
TRBD2	.	TRBV4-1	TRBJ2-1	TGCGCCAGCAGCCAAGTTCCGGGACTAGCGGGAGCAATCTACAATGAGCAGTTCTTC	CASSQVPGLAGAIYNEQFF
.	.	TRBV4-1	TRBJ2-1	TGCGCCAGCAGCCGCGGAGAGGAGAATGAGCAGTTCTTC	CASSRGEENEQFF
.	few	TRBV18	TRBJ1-2	TGTGCCAGCTCACCTCTTGCGAACTATGGCTACACCTTC	CASSPLANYGYTF